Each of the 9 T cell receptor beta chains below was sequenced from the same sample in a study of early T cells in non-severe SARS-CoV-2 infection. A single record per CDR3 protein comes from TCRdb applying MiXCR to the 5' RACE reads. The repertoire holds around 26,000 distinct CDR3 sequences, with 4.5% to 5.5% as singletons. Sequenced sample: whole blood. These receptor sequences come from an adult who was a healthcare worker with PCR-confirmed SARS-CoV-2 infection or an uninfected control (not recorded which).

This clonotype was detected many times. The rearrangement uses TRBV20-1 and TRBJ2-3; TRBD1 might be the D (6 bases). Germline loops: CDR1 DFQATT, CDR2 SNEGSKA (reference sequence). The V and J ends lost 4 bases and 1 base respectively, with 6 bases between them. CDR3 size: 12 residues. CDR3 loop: CSAKGGTDTQYF. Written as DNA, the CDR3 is TGCAGTGCTAAGGGGGGCACAGATACGCAGTATTTT.

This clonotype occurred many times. DNA of the CDR3: TGCAGTGCTAGACAGGGATTGGATGAGCAGTTCTTC. This codes for CSARQGLDEQFF. The V call is TRBV20-1, the J call TRBJ2-1; D might be TRBD1 (5 bases). V was trimmed by 2 bases and J by 8 bases, leaving 10 bases between them. This CDR3 is 12 amino acids long. Germline lookup yields CDR1 DFQATT and CDR2 SNEGSKA (reference sequence).

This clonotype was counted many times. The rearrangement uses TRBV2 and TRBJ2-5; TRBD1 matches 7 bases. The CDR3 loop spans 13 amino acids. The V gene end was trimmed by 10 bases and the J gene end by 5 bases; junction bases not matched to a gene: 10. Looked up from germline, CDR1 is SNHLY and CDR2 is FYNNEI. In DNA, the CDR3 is TGTGCCACTACCCGGGGACAGTGGGAGACCCAGTACTTC. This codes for CATTRGQWETQYF.

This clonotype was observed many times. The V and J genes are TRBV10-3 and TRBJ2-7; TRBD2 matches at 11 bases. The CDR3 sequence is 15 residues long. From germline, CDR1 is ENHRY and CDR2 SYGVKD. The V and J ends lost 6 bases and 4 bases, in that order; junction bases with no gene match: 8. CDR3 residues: CAIRNLTSGGYEQYF. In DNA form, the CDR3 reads TGTGCCATCAGGAACCTTACTAGCGGGGGATACGAGCAGTACTTC.

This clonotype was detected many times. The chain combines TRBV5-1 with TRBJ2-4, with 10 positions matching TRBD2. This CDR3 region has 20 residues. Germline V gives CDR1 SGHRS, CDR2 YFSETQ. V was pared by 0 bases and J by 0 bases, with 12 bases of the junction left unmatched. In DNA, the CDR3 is TGCGCCAGCAGCTTGGAATTTCTAGCGGGGGCCTCACTAGCCAAAAACATTCAGTACTTC. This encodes CASSLEFLAGASLAKNIQYF. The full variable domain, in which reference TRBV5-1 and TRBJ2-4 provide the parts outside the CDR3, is KAGVTQTPRYLIKTRGQQVTLSCSPISGHRSVSWYQQTPGQGLQFLFEYFSETQRNKGNFPGRFSGRQFSNSRSEMNVSTLELGDSALYLCASSLEFLAGASLAKNIQYFGAGTRLSVL.

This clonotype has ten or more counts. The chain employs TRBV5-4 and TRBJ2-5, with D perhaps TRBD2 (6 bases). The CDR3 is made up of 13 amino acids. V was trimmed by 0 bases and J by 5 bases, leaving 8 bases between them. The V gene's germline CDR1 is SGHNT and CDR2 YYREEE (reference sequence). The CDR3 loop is CASSLVGGETQYF. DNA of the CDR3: TGTGCCAGCAGCTTGGTTGGGGGGGAGACCCAGTACTTC.

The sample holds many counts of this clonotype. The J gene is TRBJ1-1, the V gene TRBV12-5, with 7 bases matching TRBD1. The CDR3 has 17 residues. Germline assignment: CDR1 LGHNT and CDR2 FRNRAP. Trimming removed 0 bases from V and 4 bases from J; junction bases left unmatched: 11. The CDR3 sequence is CASGLVTGSFLGTEAFF. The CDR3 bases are TGTGCTAGTGGTTTGGTGACAGGGTCATTTTTGGGCACTGAAGCTTTCTTT.

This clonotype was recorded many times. The CDR3 nucleotides read TGTGCCAGCAGAAGGGGTGACACCGGGGAGCTGTTTTTT. Translated: CASRRGDTGELFF. J is TRBJ2-2 and V is TRBV12-3 or TRBV12-4; tentatively, D is TRBD1 (5 bases). This CDR3 spans 13 amino acids. Deletions cut 6 bases from V and 3 bases from J, with 8 bases between.

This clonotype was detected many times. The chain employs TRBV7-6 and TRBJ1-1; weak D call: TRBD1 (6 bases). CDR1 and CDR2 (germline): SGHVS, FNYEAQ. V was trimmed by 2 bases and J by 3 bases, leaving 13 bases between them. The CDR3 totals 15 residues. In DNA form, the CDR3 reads TGTGCCAGCAGCTTATTAGGGGGAGGAGACACTGAAGCTTTCTTT. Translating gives CASSLLGGGDTEAFF.